Presented here are 25 T cell receptor beta chains from one specimen sequenced in a study of blood T cell repertoires in COVID-19. Generated by immunoSEQ multiplex PCR, the TCRdb table keeps only in-frame clones and is missing some. The sample has about 110,000 clones, 76% seen once. The specimen sequenced was peripheral blood. Receptor source: a woman aged 80 or over with acute or convalescent COVID-19.

The chain employs TRBV7-8 and TRBJ2-7; TRBD1 is a possible D gene (6 bases). This CDR3 is 19 amino acids long. Trimming cost V 2 bases and J 0 bases, with 23 bases left between them. Germline V gene sequence: CDR1 SGHVS, CDR2 FQNEAQ. This CDR3 is CASSLRALAYRVGSYEQYF. The CDR3 region has the DNA TGTGCCAGCAGCTTAAGGGCCCTGGCTTACAGGGTCGGCTCCTACGAGCAGTACTTC.

This clone was seen a handful of times. The V call is TRBV4-2, the J call TRBJ2-7; 7 bases are a match to TRBD1. V dropped 1 base and J dropped 6; count of bases not matched to a gene: 3. Germline CDR1 is LGHNA and CDR2 is YNFKEQ. CDR3 length: 13 amino acids. The CDR3 nucleotides read TGTGCCAGCAGCCAAGGTCCAGGGGGCGAGCAGTACTTC. Amino acid sequence: CASSQGPGGEQYF.

V and J are TRBV30 and TRBJ1-4, with 7 bases that match TRBD1. The CDR3 contains 14 residues. Germline CDR1 reads GTSNPN; CDR2 reads SVGIG (reference sequence). Unmatched junction bases numbered 9, after V lost 4 bases and J lost 7 bases. The CDR3 bases are TGTGCCTGGAACAGGATAGGGGGCGGTGAAAAACTGTTTTTT. It yields the protein CAWNRIGGGEKLFF.

The sample holds a few counts of this clone. V is TRBV9 and J is TRBJ2-1; D is possibly TRBD2 (6 bases). The V and J ends lost 0 bases and 0 bases respectively, with 10 bases between them. Germline V gene data show CDR1 as SGDLS and CDR2 as YYNGEE. The CDR3 totals 16 residues. For the CDR3, the DNA is TGTGCCAGCAGCGTAGGTTCGGAGGGCTCCTACAATGAGCAGTTCTTC. It yields the protein CASSVGSEGSYNEQFF.

This chain joins TRBV15 and TRBJ1-2; D unclear. The CDR3 runs 16 residues. Germline CDR1 reads LNHNV; CDR2 reads YYDKDF (reference sequence). V was trimmed by 1 base and J by 4 bases, leaving 16 bases between them. The CDR3 protein is CATSRGAETRGYGYTF. CDR3 sequence (DNA): TGTGCCACCAGCAGAGGGGCCGAAACGCGGGGCTATGGCTACACCTTC.

This clone was counted only a few times. The chain combines TRBV7-6 with TRBJ1-1, with no clear D. V lost 2 bases, J lost 0 bases, and 4 bases lay in between. Germline loops: CDR1 SGHVS, CDR2 FNYEAQ. The length of the CDR3 is 13 residues. The CDR3 nucleotides read TGTGCCAGCAGCTTACAGATGAACACTGAAGCTTTCTTT. Encoded protein: CASSLQMNTEAFF.

Written as DNA, the CDR3 is TGTGCCAGCAGCGCAACTTTAGCCTATGAGTTGGATACGCAGTATTTT. The encoded protein is CASSATLAYELDTQYF. The V call is TRBV9, the J call TRBJ2-3; D gene ambiguous. CDR1 is SGDLS and CDR2 is YYNGEE in the germline V gene. V lost 3 bases and J lost 6, with 20 bases in between. This CDR3 is 16 amino acids long.

The chain couples TRBV10-1 to TRBJ1-5, with D perhaps TRBD1 (5 bases). CDR1 WNHNN and CDR2 SYGVQD come from the germline V gene (reference sequence). The CDR3 covers 18 residues. Trimming stripped 6 bases from V and 3 bases from J, with 24 bases between. CDR3 protein: CASSQSLGLGEDNQPQHF. DNA for the CDR3: TGCGCCAGCAGCCAGAGTCTGGGACTTGGGGAGGACAATCAGCCCCAGCATTTT.

The chain recombines TRBV5-6 with TRBJ1-1; no firm D call. Germline-derived CDR1 and CDR2 are SGHDT and YYEEEE. The CDR3 contains 15 residues. V gave up 3 bases and J gave up 5 bases, with 17 bases separating them. The CDR3 here is CASSSYSLGRTEAFF. CDR3 coding DNA: TGTGCCAGCAGCTCCTATAGCCTGGGGAGGACTGAAGCTTTCTTT.

The chain links TRBV4-3 to TRBJ2-2, with 7 bases that match TRBD1. The CDR3 totals 14 residues. Trimming cost V 2 bases and J 6 bases; bases outside gene matches: 3. Germline V gene sequence: CDR1 LGHNA, CDR2 YSLEER. CDR3 in DNA: TGCGCCAGCAGCCAACAACAGGGGCCCGGGGAGCTGTTTTTT. It specifies CASSQQQGPGELFF.

This clone was observed a handful of times. The chain has TRBV30 and TRBJ1-3, with 7 bases fitting TRBD1. V shed 4 bases, J shed 1 base, and the junction held 13 bases outside the gene matches. Germline CDR1 GTSNPN, CDR2 SVGIG (reference sequence). The CDR3 loop spans 17 amino acids. In DNA, the CDR3 is TGTGCCTGGACCAGGGGAATAGGGGGCGCTTCTGGAAACACCATATATTTT. Its protein is CAWTRGIGGASGNTIYF.

This clone has more than one count but fewer than ten. The V gene is TRBV11-3, the J gene TRBJ2-3; 10 bases match TRBD1. The CDR3 has 14 residues. The ends lost 4 bases at V and 5 bases at J; junction bases unmatched: 3. Per the germline V gene, CDR1 is SGHNT and CDR2 is YENEEA. CDR3 region: CASSSGQGGDTQYF. The CDR3 coding sequence is TGTGCCAGCAGCTCAGGACAGGGGGGAGATACGCAGTATTTT.

This clone was found a few times. The V gene is TRBV7-9, the J gene TRBJ2-1, with D perhaps matching TRBD2 (5 bases). The CDR3 runs to 16 residues. Germline CDR1 SEHNR, CDR2 FQNEAQ (reference sequence). Trimming stripped 5 bases from V and 5 bases from J, with 19 bases between. The DNA for the CDR3 is TGTGCCAGCAGCCACAGTCTCCGGCTAGCTAACAATGAGCAGTTCTTC. Its translation: CASSHSLRLANNEQFF.

This sequence joins TRBV7-2 and TRBJ2-7, with 7 bases fitting TRBD2. The CDR3 is made up of 16 amino acids. Looked up from germline, CDR1 is SGHTA and CDR2 is FQGNSA. V gave up 5 bases and J gave up 5 bases; unmatched junction bases: 15. CDR3 in DNA: TGTGCCAGCAGCCCCTTCGGGACGGCGGGAGTGAACGAGCAGTACTTC. As protein: CASSPFGTAGVNEQYF.

The chain couples TRBV5-6 to TRBJ2-1, with unresolved D. Between the trimmed V and J ends, which lost 4 bases and 0 bases, there was a span of 14 bases. CDR1 is SGHDT, CDR2 YYEEEE, per germline. The CDR3 has 16 residues. In DNA, the CDR3 is TGTGCCAGCAGCCCTGACTCCGCTCCCTCCTACAATGAGCAGTTCTTC. Translated, it gives CASSPDSAPSYNEQFF. Drawing the rest from reference TRBV5-6 and TRBJ2-1, the complete variable domain is DAGVTQSPTHLIKTRGQQVTLRCSPKSGHDTVSWYQQALGQGPQFIFQYYEEEERQRGNFPDRFSGHQFPNYSSELNVNALLLGDSALYLCASSPDSAPSYNEQFFGPGTRLTVL.

This clone turned up a few times. V usage is TRBV19 and J usage is TRBJ2-3; D perhaps matches TRBD2 (6 bases). V gave up 4 bases and J gave up 0 bases, with 8 bases separating them. The germline CDR1 and CDR2 sequences are LNHDA and SQIVND (reference sequence). The CDR3 has 14 amino acids. In DNA form, the CDR3 reads TGTGCCAGTAGTACTAGCGTTAGCACAGATACGCAGTATTTT. This translates into CASSTSVSTDTQYF.

The chain uses TRBV11-2 and TRBJ1-3; possible D gene TRBD1, 6 bases. CDR1 SGHAT and CDR2 FQNNGV come from the germline V gene. V gave up 8 bases and J gave up 1 base, with 15 bases separating them. There are 15 residues in the CDR3. In DNA form, the CDR3 reads TGTGCCAGCCGACTATTCAGGGGATCTGGAAACACCATATATTTT. It yields the protein CASRLFRGSGNTIYF.

J is TRBJ1-1 and V is TRBV30, with D hard to call. V dropped 1 base and J dropped 0 bases, with 12 bases sitting between them. In germline, CDR1 is GTSNPN, CDR2 SVGIG (reference sequence). The CDR3 sequence is 15 residues long. The CDR3: CAWSGRSGMNTEAFF. The CDR3 DNA reads TGTGCCTGGAGTGGGAGGTCGGGGATGAACACTGAAGCTTTCTTT.

The CDR3: CASSILTPGREVGTYNEQFF. CDR3 coding DNA: TGTGCCAGTAGTATTCTCACCCCGGGGCGGGAGGTTGGCACCTACAATGAGCAGTTCTTC. V and J are TRBV19 and TRBJ2-1; 8 bases fit TRBD2. There are 20 residues in the CDR3. Germline values: CDR1 LNHDA, CDR2 SQIVND (reference sequence). The V and J ends lost 3 bases and 2 bases, in that order; junction bases with no gene match: 18.

This CDR3 reads CASSLDGGNTGELFF. Written as DNA, the CDR3 is TGTGCCAGCAGCTTAGACGGGGGTAACACCGGGGAGCTGTTTTTT. The rearrangement uses TRBV11-3 and TRBJ2-2; D perhaps matches TRBD2 (6 bases). Germline V lookup: CDR1 SGHNT, CDR2 YENEEA. This CDR3 is built from 15 residues. Trimming took 0 bases from V and 2 from J, leaving 7 bases between them.

The chain has TRBV18 and TRBJ2-7; D remains unclear. The germline V gene has CDR1 KGHSH and CDR2 LQKENI. V dropped 2 bases and J dropped 5 bases, with 16 bases sitting between them. The CDR3 length is 15 residues. Written as DNA, the CDR3 is TGTGCCAGCTCACCAACGACAAGTCGGTATAACGAGCAGTACTTC. It is translated as CASSPTTSRYNEQYF.

The V and J genes are TRBV7-3 and TRBJ2-5; 10 positions match TRBD2. This CDR3 has 15 residues. With 5 bases clipped from V and 0 bases from J, the junction kept 3 bases outside the gene matches. The germline V gene has CDR1 SGHTA and CDR2 FQGTGA. The DNA of the CDR3 is TGTGCCAGCAGCCTAGCGGGGGCAAACCAAGAGACCCAGTACTTC. Translated, it gives CASSLAGANQETQYF.

The chain combines TRBV19 with TRBJ1-3, with TRBD1 identical over 7 bases. CDR1 and CDR2 (germline): LNHDA, SQIVND (reference sequence). Trimming removed 5 bases from V and 4 bases from J; junction bases left unmatched: 8. This CDR3 is built from 15 residues. The CDR3 region is CASSARTGAGNTIYF. The CDR3 bases are TGTGCCAGTAGTGCCCGGACAGGAGCCGGAAACACCATATATTTT. The whole variable domain, remainder taken from reference TRBV19 and TRBJ1-3, is DGGITQSPKYLFRKEGQNVTLSCEQNLNHDAMYWYRQDPGQGLRLIYYSQIVNDFQKGDIAEGYSVSREKKESFPLTVTSAQKNPTAFYLCASSARTGAGNTIYFGEGSWLTVV.

This chain uses TRBV4-3 with TRBJ2-3; tentative D call: TRBD2 (6 bases). V lost 4 bases, J lost 3 bases, and 23 bases lay in between. The V gene's germline CDR1 is LGHNA and CDR2 YSLEER. The CDR3 loop spans 18 amino acids. CDR3: CASSLGLGGAASTDTQYF. CDR3 sequence (DNA): TGCGCCAGCAGCCTGGGCCTCGGGGGAGCAGCATCGACAGATACGCAGTATTTT.

The CDR3 sequence: CASRRDRPTDTQYF. DNA for the CDR3: TGTGCCAGTAGGAGGGACAGACCCACAGATACGCAGTATTTT. The V and J genes are TRBV19 and TRBJ2-3, with 7 bases fitting TRBD1. CDR1 is LNHDA, CDR2 SQIVND, per germline (reference sequence). The CDR3 consists of 14 residues. The V and J ends lost 6 bases and 2 bases, in that order; junction bases with no gene match: 5.